Presented here are 5 T cell receptor beta chains from one specimen sequenced in a study of blood T cell repertoires in COVID-19. The method was immunoSEQ multiplex PCR; TCRdb's version includes in-frame clones alone and lacks a portion of them. The sample has approximately 130,000 clones, 75% to 90% seen once. Specimen: peripheral blood. These receptors were collected from a man aged 45 to 65 with active COVID-19.

The table lists this clone with a count of one. The chain uses TRBV7-9 and TRBJ1-1, with D unresolved. Deletions cut 0 bases from V and 4 bases from J, with 15 bases between. Looked up from germline, CDR1 is SEHNR and CDR2 is FQNEAQ (reference sequence). The CDR3 length is 16 residues. CDR3 nucleotide sequence: TGTGCCAGCAGCTTAGCGATCCCCTACGGTAGCACTGAAGCTTTCTTT. Its protein is CASSLAIPYGSTEAFF.

The chain links TRBV3-1 (or the pseudogene TRBV3-2) to TRBJ2-6; 9 nucleotides align to TRBD2. The length of the CDR3 is 17 residues. V lost 5 bases and J lost 0; bases outside the gene matches: 5. Germline V lookup: CDR1 LGHDT, CDR2 YNNKEL (reference sequence). CDR3 nucleotides: TGTGCCAGCAGCACGACTAGCGGCTACTCTGGGGCCAACGTCCTGACTTTC. Amino acid sequence: CASSTTSGYSGANVLTF.

CDR3: CASSVLGAATEAFF. CDR3 nucleotide sequence: TGTGCCAGCAGCGTTTTAGGGGCCGCGACTGAAGCTTTCTTT. The chain joins TRBV9 to TRBJ1-1; weak D call: TRBD1 (5 bases). This CDR3 contains 14 residues. Trimming pared 2 bases from V and 5 bases from J, leaving 13 bases between. Germline CDR1 is SGDLS and CDR2 is YYNGEE. The full variable domain, rest sourced from reference TRBV9 and TRBJ1-1, is DSGVTQTPKHLITATGQRVTLRCSPRSGDLSVYWYQQSLDQGLQFLIQYYNGEERAKGNILERFSAQQFPDLHSELNLSSLELGDSALYFCASSVLGAATEAFFGQGTRLTVV.

This clone was detected ten times or more. V gene TRBV7-9 combines with J gene TRBJ1-2; 9 positions match TRBD1. The CDR3 spans 15 residues. V lost 5 bases and J lost 7; bases outside the gene matches: 11. The germline V gene has CDR1 SEHNR and CDR2 FQNEAQ (reference sequence). The DNA for the CDR3 is TGTGCCAGCAGCCGGGACAGGGAGAGAAGAAGTGGCTACACCTTC. It specifies CASSRDRERRSGYTF.

J is TRBJ1-1 and V is TRBV3-1 (or the pseudogene TRBV3-2); D possibly corresponds to TRBD1 (5 bases). The CDR3 runs 14 residues. The germline gives CDR1 LGHDT, CDR2 YNNKEL (reference sequence). Trimming shortened V by 3 bases and J by 5 bases, and 13 bases separated the two germline ends. The CDR3 loop is CASSQMTGGTEAFF. CDR3 nucleotide sequence: TGTGCCAGCAGCCAGATGACGGGGGGAACTGAAGCTTTCTTT.